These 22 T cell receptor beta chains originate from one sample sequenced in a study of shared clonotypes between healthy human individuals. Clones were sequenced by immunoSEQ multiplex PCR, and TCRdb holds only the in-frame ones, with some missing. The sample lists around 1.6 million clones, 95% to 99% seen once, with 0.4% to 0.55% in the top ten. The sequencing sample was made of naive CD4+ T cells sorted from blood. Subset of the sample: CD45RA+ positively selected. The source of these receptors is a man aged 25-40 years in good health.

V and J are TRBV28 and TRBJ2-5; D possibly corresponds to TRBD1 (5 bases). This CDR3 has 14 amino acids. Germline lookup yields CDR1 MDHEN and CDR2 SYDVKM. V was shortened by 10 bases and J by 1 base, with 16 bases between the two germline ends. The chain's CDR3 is CAIMTPGSQETQYF. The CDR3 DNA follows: TGTGCCATCATGACTCCAGGGTCCCAAGAGACCCAGTACTTC.

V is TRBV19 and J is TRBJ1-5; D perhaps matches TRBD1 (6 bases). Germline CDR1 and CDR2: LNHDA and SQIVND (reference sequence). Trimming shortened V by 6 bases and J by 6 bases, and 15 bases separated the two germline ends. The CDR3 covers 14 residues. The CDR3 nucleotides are TGTGCCAGTAGCCTGGGACAAAGATTTCAGCCCCAGCATTTT. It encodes CASSLGQRFQPQHF.

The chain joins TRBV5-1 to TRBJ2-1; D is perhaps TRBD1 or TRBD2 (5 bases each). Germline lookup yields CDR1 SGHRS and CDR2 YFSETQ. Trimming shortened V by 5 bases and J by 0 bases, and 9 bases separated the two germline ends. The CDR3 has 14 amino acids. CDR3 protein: CASREGHSYNEQFF. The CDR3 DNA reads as TGCGCCAGCAGAGAGGGGCACTCCTACAATGAGCAGTTCTTC.

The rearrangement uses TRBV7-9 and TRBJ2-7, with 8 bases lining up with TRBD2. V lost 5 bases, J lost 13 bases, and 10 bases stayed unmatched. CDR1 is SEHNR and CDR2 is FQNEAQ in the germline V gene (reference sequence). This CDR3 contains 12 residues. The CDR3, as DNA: TGTGCCAGCAGCGCGCGGGAGGCCTTACCCTACTTC. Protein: CASSAREALPYF. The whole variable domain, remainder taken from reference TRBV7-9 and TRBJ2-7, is DTGVSQNPRHKITKRGQNVTFRCDPISEHNRLYWYRQTLGQGPEFLTYFQNEAQLEKSRLLSDRFSAERPKGSFSTLEIQRTEQGDSAMYLCASSAREALPYFGPGTRLTVT.

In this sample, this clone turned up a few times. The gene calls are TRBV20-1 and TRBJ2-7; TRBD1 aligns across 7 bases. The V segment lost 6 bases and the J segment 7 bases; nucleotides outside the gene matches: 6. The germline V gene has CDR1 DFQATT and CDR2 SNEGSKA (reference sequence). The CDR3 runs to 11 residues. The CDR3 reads CSAKDRTEQYF. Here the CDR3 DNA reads TGCAGTGCCAAGGACAGGACTGAGCAGTACTTC.

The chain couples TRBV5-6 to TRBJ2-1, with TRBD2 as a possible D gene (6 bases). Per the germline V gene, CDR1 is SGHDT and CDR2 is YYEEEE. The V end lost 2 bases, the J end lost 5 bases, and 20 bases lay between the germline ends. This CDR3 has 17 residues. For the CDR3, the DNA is TGTGCCAGCAGCTTAGAATCAGCTAGGAGGGGACACAATGAGCAGTTCTTC. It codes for CASSLESARRGHNEQFF.

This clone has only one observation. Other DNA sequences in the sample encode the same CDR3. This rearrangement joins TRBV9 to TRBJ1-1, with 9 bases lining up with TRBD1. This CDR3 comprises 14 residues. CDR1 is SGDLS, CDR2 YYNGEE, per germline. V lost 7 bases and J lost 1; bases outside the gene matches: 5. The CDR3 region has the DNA TGTGCCAGCTCCTTGGGACAGGGGAACACTGAAGCTTTCTTT. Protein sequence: CASSLGQGNTEAFF.

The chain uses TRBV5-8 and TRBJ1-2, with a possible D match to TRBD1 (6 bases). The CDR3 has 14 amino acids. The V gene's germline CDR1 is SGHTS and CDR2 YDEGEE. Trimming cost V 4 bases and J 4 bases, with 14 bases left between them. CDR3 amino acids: CASSVPQGLYGYTF. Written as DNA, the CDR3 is TGTGCCAGCAGCGTACCTCAGGGGCTCTATGGCTACACCTTC.

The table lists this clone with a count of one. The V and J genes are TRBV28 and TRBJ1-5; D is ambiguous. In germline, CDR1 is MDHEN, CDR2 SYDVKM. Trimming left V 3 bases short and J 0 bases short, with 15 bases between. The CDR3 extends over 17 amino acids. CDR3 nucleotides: TGTGCCAGCAGTTTCTCTAAGACGGACGATAGCAATCAGCCCCAGCATTTT. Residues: CASSFSKTDDSNQPQHF.

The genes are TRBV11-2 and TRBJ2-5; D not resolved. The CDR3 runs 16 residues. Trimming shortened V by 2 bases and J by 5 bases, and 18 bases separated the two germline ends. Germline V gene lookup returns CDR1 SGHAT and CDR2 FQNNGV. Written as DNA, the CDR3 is TGTGCCAGCAGCTTAAGGACCCTCATACGTCGGGAGACCCAGTACTTC. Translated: CASSLRTLIRRETQYF.

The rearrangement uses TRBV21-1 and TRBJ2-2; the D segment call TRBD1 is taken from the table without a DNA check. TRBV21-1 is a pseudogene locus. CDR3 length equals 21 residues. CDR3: CASSKEYEGDRLVCFTGELFF. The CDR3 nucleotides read TGTGCCAGCAGCAAAGAATATGAAGGGGATCGGCTGGTCTGTTTCACCGGGGAGCTGTTTTTT.

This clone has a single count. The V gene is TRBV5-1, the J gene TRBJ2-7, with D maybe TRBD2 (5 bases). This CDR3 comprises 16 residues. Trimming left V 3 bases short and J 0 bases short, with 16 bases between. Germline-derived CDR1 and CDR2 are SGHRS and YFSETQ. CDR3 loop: CASSSETGLVSYEQYF. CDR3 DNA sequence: TGCGCCAGCAGCTCGGAGACGGGGTTGGTCTCCTACGAGCAGTACTTC.

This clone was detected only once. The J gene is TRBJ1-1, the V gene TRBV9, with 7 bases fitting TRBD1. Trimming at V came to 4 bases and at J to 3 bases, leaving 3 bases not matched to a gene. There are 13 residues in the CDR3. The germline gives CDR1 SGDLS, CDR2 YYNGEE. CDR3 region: CASSTGVDTEAFF. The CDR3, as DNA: TGTGCCAGCAGCACAGGGGTTGACACTGAAGCTTTCTTT.

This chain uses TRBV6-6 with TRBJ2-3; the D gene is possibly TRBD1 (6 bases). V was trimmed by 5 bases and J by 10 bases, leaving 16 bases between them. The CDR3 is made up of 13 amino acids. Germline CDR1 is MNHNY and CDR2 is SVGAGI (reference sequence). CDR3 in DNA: TGTGCCAGCAGTCAAAGGACAGCGGCGGCGCAGTATTTT. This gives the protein CASSQRTAAAQYF.

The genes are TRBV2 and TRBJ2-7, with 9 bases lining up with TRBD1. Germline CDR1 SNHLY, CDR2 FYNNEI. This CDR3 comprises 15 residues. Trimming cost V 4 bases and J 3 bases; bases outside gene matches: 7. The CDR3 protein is CASSAEDRGLYEQYF. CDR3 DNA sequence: TGTGCCAGCAGTGCCGAGGACAGGGGACTCTACGAGCAGTACTTC.

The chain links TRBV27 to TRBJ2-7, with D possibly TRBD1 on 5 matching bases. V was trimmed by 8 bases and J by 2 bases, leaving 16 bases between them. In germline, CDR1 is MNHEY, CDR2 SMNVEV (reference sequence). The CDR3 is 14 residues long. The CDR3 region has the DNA TGTGCCAGCGGCAGGGTGGGGTTTGCCTACGAGCAGTACTTC. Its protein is CASGRVGFAYEQYF.

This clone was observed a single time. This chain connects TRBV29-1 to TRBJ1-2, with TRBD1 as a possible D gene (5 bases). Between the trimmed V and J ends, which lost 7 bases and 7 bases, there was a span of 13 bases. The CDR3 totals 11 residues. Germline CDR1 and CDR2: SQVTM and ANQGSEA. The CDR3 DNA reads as TGCAGCGGTATAGTGAGGGGTGGCTACACCTTC. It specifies CSGIVRGGYTF.

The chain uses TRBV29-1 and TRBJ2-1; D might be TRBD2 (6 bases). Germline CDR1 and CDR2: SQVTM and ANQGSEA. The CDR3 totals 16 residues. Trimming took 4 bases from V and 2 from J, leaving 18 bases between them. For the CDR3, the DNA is TGCAGCGTTGGAACGAATCTAGCGACAACCTACAATGAGCAGTTCTTC. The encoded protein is CSVGTNLATTYNEQFF.

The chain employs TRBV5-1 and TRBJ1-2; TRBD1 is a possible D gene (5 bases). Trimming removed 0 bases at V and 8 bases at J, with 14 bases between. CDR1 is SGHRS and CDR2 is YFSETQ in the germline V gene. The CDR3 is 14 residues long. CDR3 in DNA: TGCGCCAGCAGCTTGGCCTCAAGCCGGGGCGGCTACACCTTC. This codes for CASSLASSRGGYTF.

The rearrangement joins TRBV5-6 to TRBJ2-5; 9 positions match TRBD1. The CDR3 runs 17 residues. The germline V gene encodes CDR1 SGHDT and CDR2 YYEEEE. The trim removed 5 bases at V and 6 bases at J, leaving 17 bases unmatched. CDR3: CASRPRGPGQGQKTQYF. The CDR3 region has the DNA TGTGCCAGCAGGCCACGGGGTCCGGGACAGGGTCAGAAGACCCAGTACTTC. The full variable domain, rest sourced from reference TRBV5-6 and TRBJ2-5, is DAGVTQSPTHLIKTRGQQVTLRCSPKSGHDTVSWYQQALGQGPQFIFQYYEEEERQRGNFPDRFSGHQFPNYSSELNVNALLLGDSALYLCASRPRGPGQGQKTQYFGPGTRLLVL.

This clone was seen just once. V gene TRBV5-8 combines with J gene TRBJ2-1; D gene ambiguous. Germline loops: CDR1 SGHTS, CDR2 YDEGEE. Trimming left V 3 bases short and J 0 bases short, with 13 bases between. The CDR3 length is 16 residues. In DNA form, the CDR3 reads TGTGCCAGCAGCTCCGACTTTGGAGACTCCTACAATGAGCAGTTCTTC. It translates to CASSSDFGDSYNEQFF.

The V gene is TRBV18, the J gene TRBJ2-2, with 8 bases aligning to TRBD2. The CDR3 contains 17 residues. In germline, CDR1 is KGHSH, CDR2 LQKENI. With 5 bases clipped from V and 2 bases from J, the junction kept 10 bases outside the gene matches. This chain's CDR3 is CASSSALAGLNTGELFF. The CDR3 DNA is TGTGCCAGCTCATCGGCGCTAGCGGGTTTAAACACCGGGGAGCTGTTTTTT.